This entry features one TCR beta chain sequence. Its antigen remains unidentified. This sample stems from a study of T cells in tuberculosis. Study-wide results and limits: Active tuberculosis cases were adults; controls were adolescents. Smaller distances to GMM-specific TCRs suggested their expansion in active tuberculosis.

The junction had 6 bases not matched to a gene; V was cut back by 3 bases and J by 2 bases. CDR3 length: 15 residues. Looked up from germline, CDR1 is MNHGY and CDR2 is SVAAGI. TCRdb's copy holds only in-frame clones and misses some; the assay was immunoSEQ multiplex PCR. The table lists fewer than 35,000 clones, nearly 97% of them singletons. This clonotype was sampled from a donor between 10 and 35 years old with latent tuberculosis or without tuberculosis infection. This chain connects TRBV6-9 to TRBJ1-1, with 7 bases fitting TRBD1. The specimen sequenced was PBMCs. The CDR3 DNA sequence: TGTGCCAGCAGTTACGCTGGGACAGCTAACACTGAAGCTTTCTTT. It is translated as CASSYAGTANTEAFF.